The rows below give T cell receptor beta chains drawn from one sample of a study of blood T cell repertoires in COVID-19. Assay: immunoSEQ multiplex PCR; the TCRdb copy retains only in-frame clones and omits some. Among under 300,000 clones listed, 88% were seen once. Specimen: peripheral blood. The receptors stem from a woman in her forties who had recovered from COVID-19. Both conserved end residues are part of each CDR3. A D gene is named only where the DNA matches it firmly. Only some rows state a clone size, as once, few, many or a class for expanded clones.

d_gene	v_gene	j_gene	abundance	CDR3aa	CDR3nt
NA	TRBV12-3/TRBV12-4	TRBJ1-1	NA	CASRRGANTEAFF	TGTGCCAGCAGACGGGGGGCCAACACTGAAGCTTTCTTT
TRBD1	TRBV5-5	TRBJ1-5	NA	CASSLGDRGWDQPQHF	TGTGCCAGCAGCTTGGGGGACAGGGGGTGGGATCAGCCCCAGCATTTT
TRBD1	TRBV29-1	TRBJ2-2	NA	CSVATGVGANTGELFF	TGCAGCGTCGCCACAGGGGTGGGGGCGAACACCGGGGAGCTGTTTTTT
NA	TRBV5-4	TRBJ2-7	NA	CASSLGGGANVYEQYF	TGTGCCAGCAGCTTGGGTGGGGGGGCCAATGTCTACGAGCAGTACTTC
NA	TRBV7-2	TRBJ2-6	NA	CASSRHAGANVLTF	TGTGCCAGCAGCCGCCATGCGGGGGCCAACGTCCTGACTTTC
TRBD1	TRBV19	TRBJ2-7	NA	CASSIPGQGAYEQYF	TGTGCCAGTAGTATCCCCGGACAGGGGGCATACGAGCAGTACTTC
NA	TRBV9	TRBJ1-1	NA	CASSVEPNTEAFF	TGTGCCAGCAGCGTTGAGCCAAACACTGAAGCTTTCTTT
NA	TRBV12-3/TRBV12-4	TRBJ1-2	once	CASSLEGQYGYTF	TGTGCCAGCAGTTTAGAGGGGCAGTATGGCTACACCTTC
NA	TRBV19	TRBJ2-5	NA	CASSIGRPQGSGETQYF	TGTGCCAGTAGTATAGGGCGCCCGCAGGGGTCGGGAGAGACCCAGTACTTC
NA	TRBV11-2	TRBJ1-4	NA	CASSLGEGSEKLFF	TGTGCCAGCAGCTTAGGGGAGGGGAGTGAAAAACTGTTTTTT
NA	TRBV5-5	TRBJ1-1	NA	CASSPGGWTEAFF	TGTGCCAGCAGCCCCGGGGGGTGGACTGAAGCTTTCTTT
TRBD2	TRBV11-3	TRBJ2-1	NA	CASSLLGLAAINEQFF	TGTGCCAGCAGCCTCCTGGGACTAGCGGCGATCAATGAGCAGTTCTTC
TRBD1	TRBV11-2	TRBJ1-2	NA	CASSPQGARYGYTF	TGTGCCAGCAGCCCACAGGGGGCGCGGTATGGCTACACCTTC
NA	TRBV9	TRBJ2-1	NA	CASSVEGGSASSYNEQFF	TGTGCCAGCAGCGTAGAAGGAGGGAGCGCTAGCTCCTACAATGAGCAGTTCTTC
TRBD2	TRBV27	TRBJ2-7	NA	CASSFLAGGYEQYF	TGTGCCAGCAGTTTCCTGGCGGGGGGATACGAGCAGTACTTC
TRBD1	TRBV11-1	TRBJ2-5	NA	CASSRRRGQGIETQYF	TGTGCCAGCAGCCGAAGGAGGGGACAGGGGATCGAGACCCAGTACTTC